These T cell receptor beta chains were read from a single sample in a study of blood T cell repertoires in COVID-19. Produced via immunoSEQ multiplex PCR; TCRdb's table is partial and in-frame only. The sample lists about 270,000 clones; 85% to 90% were seen once. Sequenced: PBMCs or T cells enriched from blood (not recorded which). Source of these receptors: a woman aged 30 to 39 with acute COVID-19. Both conserved end residues are part of each CDR3. Each record gives: J gene, clone size, V gene, CDR3 length, D gene, CDR3 protein, CDR3 DNA. A D gene is named only where the DNA matches it firmly. Size values are once, few and many counts, or a class for expanded clones, and some rows have none.

J gene: TRBJ1-1; clone size: .; V gene: TRBV27; CDR3 length: 18; D gene: TRBD1; CDR3 protein: CASSRIITGTGENTEAFF; CDR3 DNA: TGTGCCAGCAGTCGCATCATTACCGGGACAGGGGAGAACACTGAAGCTTTCTTT
J gene: TRBJ2-7; clone size: .; V gene: TRBV4-2; CDR3 length: 16; D gene: TRBD1; CDR3 protein: CASSQIGGQGSYEQYF; CDR3 DNA: TGTGCCAGCAGCCAAATAGGAGGACAGGGGTCCTACGAGCAGTACTTC
J gene: TRBJ1-6; clone size: few; V gene: TRBV30; CDR3 length: 13; D gene: .; CDR3 protein: CAWRGHPDSPLHF; CDR3 DNA: TGTGCCTGGAGAGGACACCCGGATTCACCCCTCCACTTT
J gene: TRBJ2-7; clone size: .; V gene: TRBV5-4; CDR3 length: 15; D gene: TRBD2; CDR3 protein: CASSGLAGGWYEQYF; CDR3 DNA: TGTGCCAGCAGCGGCCTAGCGGGAGGTTGGTACGAGCAGTACTTC
J gene: TRBJ1-3; clone size: once; V gene: TRBV4-1; CDR3 length: 14; D gene: .; CDR3 protein: CASTSTGSGNTIYF; CDR3 DNA: TGCGCCAGCACCTCGACAGGCTCTGGAAACACCATATATTTT
J gene: TRBJ2-7; clone size: .; V gene: TRBV7-8; CDR3 length: 16; D gene: TRBD2; CDR3 protein: CASSLGQASGSGEQYF; CDR3 DNA: TGTGCCAGCAGCTTAGGCCAAGCTAGCGGGAGTGGTGAGCAGTACTTC
J gene: TRBJ2-7; clone size: .; V gene: TRBV11-1; CDR3 length: 13; D gene: .; CDR3 protein: CASRETASYEQYF; CDR3 DNA: TGTGCCAGCAGGGAGACAGCTTCCTACGAGCAGTACTTC
J gene: TRBJ1-5; clone size: .; V gene: TRBV27; CDR3 length: 15; D gene: TRBD1; CDR3 protein: CASSSQGAIDQPQHF; CDR3 DNA: TGTGCCAGCAGTTCACAGGGGGCAATCGATCAGCCCCAGCATTTT
J gene: TRBJ2-3; clone size: once; V gene: TRBV3-1/TRBV3-2; CDR3 length: 19; D gene: TRBD1; CDR3 protein: CASSLLAQGAFVGADTQYF; CDR3 DNA: TGTGCCAGCAGCCTGCTTGCACAGGGGGCTTTTGTGGGTGCAGATACGCAGTATTTT
J gene: TRBJ2-5; clone size: once; V gene: TRBV24-1; CDR3 length: 17; D gene: TRBD2; CDR3 protein: CATSGLGLAGVRETQYF; CDR3 DNA: TGTGCCACCAGTGGGTTGGGACTAGCGGGAGTACGGGAGACCCAGTACTTC
J gene: TRBJ1-4; clone size: .; V gene: TRBV4-1; CDR3 length: 15; D gene: TRBD1; CDR3 protein: CASSQRTGTNEKLFF; CDR3 DNA: TGCGCCAGCAGCCAACGGACAGGGACTAATGAAAAACTGTTTTTT
J gene: TRBJ1-5; clone size: .; V gene: TRBV12-3/TRBV12-4; CDR3 length: 13; D gene: .; CDR3 protein: CASSSLVQGPQHF; CDR3 DNA: TGTGCCAGCAGTTCCCTCGTTCAGGGGCCCCAGCATTTT
J gene: TRBJ2-1; clone size: once; V gene: TRBV13; CDR3 length: 16; D gene: TRBD2; CDR3 protein: CASSSTSSYAYNEQFF; CDR3 DNA: TGTGCCAGCAGCTCGACTAGCAGCTACGCCTACAATGAGCAGTTCTTC
J gene: TRBJ1-2; clone size: .; V gene: TRBV6-5; CDR3 length: 15; D gene: TRBD1; CDR3 protein: CASSYSTGGNYGYTF; CDR3 DNA: TGTGCCAGCAGTTACTCGACAGGGGGAAACTATGGCTACACCTTC
J gene: TRBJ2-6; clone size: once; V gene: TRBV19; CDR3 length: 19; D gene: .; CDR3 protein: CASSIRVTGRSSGANVLTF; CDR3 DNA: TGTGCCAGTAGTATAAGGGTGACAGGCCGGAGCTCTGGGGCCAACGTCCTGACTTTC
J gene: TRBJ2-7; clone size: .; V gene: TRBV6-5; CDR3 length: 14; D gene: TRBD2; CDR3 protein: CASSTSGNPYEQYF; CDR3 DNA: TGTGCCAGCAGCACTAGCGGGAATCCCTACGAGCAGTACTTC
J gene: TRBJ2-1; clone size: .; V gene: TRBV7-9; CDR3 length: 16; D gene: .; CDR3 protein: CASSLLAGKIYNEQFF; CDR3 DNA: TGTGCCAGCAGCTTACTCGCAGGGAAGATCTACAATGAGCAGTTCTTC
J gene: TRBJ1-2; clone size: .; V gene: TRBV3-1/TRBV3-2; CDR3 length: 20; D gene: TRBD1; CDR3 protein: CASSQGPPGDRLRSVGGYTF; CDR3 DNA: TGTGCCAGCAGCCAAGGGCCCCCCGGGGACAGGCTCCGTAGTGTCGGTGGCTACACCTTC
J gene: TRBJ1-6; clone size: .; V gene: TRBV4-1; CDR3 length: 15; D gene: TRBD1; CDR3 protein: CASRDREPLNSPLHF; CDR3 DNA: TGCGCCAGCAGAGACAGGGAGCCCCTTAATTCACCCCTCCACTTT
J gene: TRBJ2-1; clone size: once; V gene: TRBV4-3; CDR3 length: 15; D gene: .; CDR3 protein: CASSQDRGLANEQFF; CDR3 DNA: TGCGCCAGCAGCCAAGATAGAGGGCTAGCCAATGAGCAGTTCTTC
J gene: TRBJ2-6; clone size: .; V gene: TRBV5-4; CDR3 length: 20; D gene: TRBD1; CDR3 protein: CASSLDTTGAYSSGANVLTF; CDR3 DNA: TGTGCCAGCAGCTTGGACACTACAGGGGCGTATAGCTCTGGGGCCAACGTCCTGACTTTC
J gene: TRBJ2-1; clone size: few; V gene: TRBV3-1/TRBV3-2; CDR3 length: 15; D gene: TRBD2; CDR3 protein: CASTKAGGPGDEQFF; CDR3 DNA: TGTGCCAGCACAAAAGCGGGAGGGCCCGGAGATGAGCAGTTCTTC
J gene: TRBJ2-6; clone size: .; V gene: TRBV27; CDR3 length: 17; D gene: TRBD1; CDR3 protein: CASSPWDRLSGANVLTF; CDR3 DNA: TGTGCCAGCAGTCCCTGGGACAGGCTCTCTGGGGCCAACGTCCTGACTTTC
J gene: TRBJ2-1; clone size: .; V gene: TRBV19; CDR3 length: 12; D gene: TRBD2; CDR3 protein: CASIASGDEQFF; CDR3 DNA: TGTGCCAGTATTGCTAGCGGGGATGAGCAGTTCTTC
J gene: TRBJ1-2; clone size: .; V gene: TRBV30; CDR3 length: 12; D gene: .; CDR3 protein: CAWSVISYGYTF; CDR3 DNA: TGTGCCTGGAGTGTAATTAGCTATGGCTACACCTTC
J gene: TRBJ2-7; clone size: .; V gene: TRBV6-5; CDR3 length: 15; D gene: TRBD2; CDR3 protein: CASSYSVTSGDEQYF; CDR3 DNA: TGTGCCAGCAGTTACTCCGTGACTAGCGGGGACGAGCAGTACTTC
J gene: TRBJ1-4; clone size: once; V gene: TRBV5-1; CDR3 length: 13; D gene: TRBD1; CDR3 protein: CASNQGAGEKLFF; CDR3 DNA: TGCGCCAGCAACCAGGGGGCTGGGGAAAAACTGTTTTTT
J gene: TRBJ2-2; clone size: once; V gene: TRBV5-1; CDR3 length: 14; D gene: TRBD2; CDR3 protein: CASSLGLAPGELFF; CDR3 DNA: TGCGCCAGCAGCTTGGGACTAGCTCCCGGGGAGCTGTTTTTT
J gene: TRBJ2-2; clone size: .; V gene: TRBV7-2; CDR3 length: 16; D gene: TRBD2; CDR3 protein: CASSLVSGSITGELFF; CDR3 DNA: TGTGCCAGCAGCTTAGTTAGCGGGAGCATCACCGGGGAGCTGTTTTTT
J gene: TRBJ2-1; clone size: .; V gene: TRBV24-1; CDR3 length: 14; D gene: TRBD1; CDR3 protein: CATSDRQGDNEQFF; CDR3 DNA: TGTGCCACCAGTGACCGACAGGGAGACAATGAGCAGTTCTTC
J gene: TRBJ2-1; clone size: once; V gene: TRBV29-1; CDR3 length: 13; D gene: TRBD1; CDR3 protein: CSVTGGDYNEQFF; CDR3 DNA: TGCAGCGTGACAGGGGGAGACTACAATGAGCAGTTCTTC
J gene: TRBJ1-1; clone size: .; V gene: TRBV2; CDR3 length: 14; D gene: .; CDR3 protein: CASSDQGSNTEAFF; CDR3 DNA: TGTGCCAGCAGTGATCAGGGCTCGAACACTGAAGCTTTCTTT
J gene: TRBJ1-4; clone size: .; V gene: TRBV27; CDR3 length: 14; D gene: TRBD1; CDR3 protein: CASSLGQGARKLFF; CDR3 DNA: TGTGCCAGCAGTTTGGGACAGGGGGCACGGAAACTGTTTTTT
J gene: TRBJ2-6; clone size: once; V gene: TRBV19; CDR3 length: 17; D gene: .; CDR3 protein: CASSSTGSLSGANVLTF; CDR3 DNA: TGTGCCAGTAGTTCGACGGGAAGCCTCTCTGGGGCCAACGTCCTGACTTTC
J gene: TRBJ1-1; clone size: .; V gene: TRBV7-9; CDR3 length: 15; D gene: TRBD1; CDR3 protein: CASSDRQGLNTEAFF; CDR3 DNA: TGTGCCAGCAGCGACAGACAGGGTTTGAACACTGAAGCTTTCTTT
J gene: TRBJ2-2; clone size: .; V gene: TRBV24-1; CDR3 length: 16; D gene: TRBD2; CDR3 protein: CATTGGTSEGTGELFF; CDR3 DNA: TGTGCCACCACTGGGGGGACTAGCGAGGGCACCGGGGAGCTGTTTTTT
J gene: TRBJ2-2; clone size: .; V gene: TRBV9; CDR3 length: 15; D gene: TRBD2; CDR3 protein: CASSASGSSAGELFF; CDR3 DNA: TGTGCCAGCAGCGCTAGCGGGAGTTCAGCCGGGGAGCTGTTTTTT
J gene: TRBJ1-6; clone size: once; V gene: TRBV6-4; CDR3 length: 14; D gene: .; CDR3 protein: CASSDQGSNSPLHF; CDR3 DNA: TGTGCCAGCAGTGACCAGGGGAGCAATTCACCCCTCCACTTT
J gene: TRBJ1-1; clone size: .; V gene: TRBV5-8; CDR3 length: 15; D gene: .; CDR3 protein: CASSSGEVGNTEAFF; CDR3 DNA: TGTGCCAGCAGCTCCGGTGAGGTTGGGAACACTGAAGCTTTCTTT
J gene: TRBJ2-3; clone size: .; V gene: TRBV24-1; CDR3 length: 14; D gene: .; CDR3 protein: CATSDSSGTDTQYF; CDR3 DNA: TGTGCCACCAGTGATTCTAGCGGCACAGATACGCAGTATTTT
J gene: TRBJ2-3; clone size: .; V gene: TRBV7-3; CDR3 length: 16; D gene: TRBD2; CDR3 protein: CASSPGTSGRTDTQYF; CDR3 DNA: TGTGCCAGCAGCCCGGGGACTAGCGGGAGAACAGATACGCAGTATTTT
J gene: TRBJ2-7; clone size: .; V gene: TRBV11-2; CDR3 length: 16; D gene: TRBD2; CDR3 protein: CASSIQSGSHTYEQYF; CDR3 DNA: TGTGCCAGCAGCATCCAAAGCGGGAGCCATACCTACGAGCAGTACTTC
J gene: TRBJ1-1; clone size: few; V gene: TRBV6-1; CDR3 length: 16; D gene: .; CDR3 protein: CASSVTVRELWTEAFF; CDR3 DNA: TGTGCCAGCAGTGTGACTGTCCGGGAGTTGTGGACTGAAGCTTTCTTT
J gene: TRBJ2-2; clone size: .; V gene: TRBV28; CDR3 length: 14; D gene: .; CDR3 protein: CASRVRYGTGELFF; CDR3 DNA: TGTGCCAGCAGAGTGCGGTATGGGACCGGGGAGCTGTTTTTT